This T cell receptor (beta chain) stems from a study of T-cell reconstitution after alpha-beta-depleted transplantation in children (dated by TCRdb to about 2016). With regard to the full study: T-cell immune reconstitution after TCRalphabeta/CD19-depleted allogeneic hematopoietic cell transplantation in children was quantitatively tracked in the study by means of TCR repertoire profiling.

Unmatched junction bases come to 6, with V trimmed by 1 base and J by 2 bases. The CDR1 and CDR2 encoded by the germline V gene (reference sequence) are DFQATT and SNEGSKA. From its cysteine to its phenylalanine, the CDR3 spans 16 amino acids. The only DNA kept is the CDR3, 48 bases in frame from the first base. This clonotype was seen repeatedly, ten times or more. No cognate antigen has been identified for it. Qualities for individual bases were not recorded, and no much larger clone is one base off. Beyond this particular receptor, the publication reports: In some patients, the high TCRbeta diversity seen at day 60 was put down to recipient T cells and intrathymic progenitors that had survived conditioning. Over subsequent months, a decline in hyperexpanded clone frequencies was noted, and after one year, T-cell counts and TCRbeta diversity were mostly ascribed to newly produced T cells. Apparently early alphabetaT-cell count recovery about two months after transplant reportedly relied on only several hundred rapidly expanded clones derived from non-depleted graft cells.

Libraries came from PCR. The instrument given in TCRdb is Illumina HiSeq 2500. To normalize quantification of the TCRbeta repertoire, the TCR libraries were built with molecular barcoding that relied on unique molecular identifiers. The public sequencing data were trimmed at Q25 with fastp and processed into clonotypes with MiXCR by TCRdb, which kept only in-frame beta chains. Duplicate CDR3 protein sequences are folded into a single record with the most common DNA and genes. This sample gives 200,000 to 250,000 distinct CDR3 sequences in total; about 26% of them show up just once. The top ten clonotypes cover approximately 2.5% of the sample. This specimen's treatment or condition label, interpreted: allogeneic hematopoietic cell transplantation with graft depleted of TCRalphabeta T cells and CD19 B cells. The transplant recipients were children given TCRalphabeta/CD19-depleted allogeneic hematopoietic cell grafts.

Material: PBMCs, obtained before TCRalphabeta/CD19-depleted stem cell transplant. The sequence derives from a girl aged 2 to 9 with Fanconi anemia, due to receive a stem cell transplant. This chain is built from TRBV20-1 and TRBJ2-3; 10 bases in between match TRBD2. The DNA sequence follows: TGCAGTGCTAGAGTATCAAGCGGGGGGGCCACAGATACGCAGTATTTT. Its protein product is CSARVSSGGATDTQYF.